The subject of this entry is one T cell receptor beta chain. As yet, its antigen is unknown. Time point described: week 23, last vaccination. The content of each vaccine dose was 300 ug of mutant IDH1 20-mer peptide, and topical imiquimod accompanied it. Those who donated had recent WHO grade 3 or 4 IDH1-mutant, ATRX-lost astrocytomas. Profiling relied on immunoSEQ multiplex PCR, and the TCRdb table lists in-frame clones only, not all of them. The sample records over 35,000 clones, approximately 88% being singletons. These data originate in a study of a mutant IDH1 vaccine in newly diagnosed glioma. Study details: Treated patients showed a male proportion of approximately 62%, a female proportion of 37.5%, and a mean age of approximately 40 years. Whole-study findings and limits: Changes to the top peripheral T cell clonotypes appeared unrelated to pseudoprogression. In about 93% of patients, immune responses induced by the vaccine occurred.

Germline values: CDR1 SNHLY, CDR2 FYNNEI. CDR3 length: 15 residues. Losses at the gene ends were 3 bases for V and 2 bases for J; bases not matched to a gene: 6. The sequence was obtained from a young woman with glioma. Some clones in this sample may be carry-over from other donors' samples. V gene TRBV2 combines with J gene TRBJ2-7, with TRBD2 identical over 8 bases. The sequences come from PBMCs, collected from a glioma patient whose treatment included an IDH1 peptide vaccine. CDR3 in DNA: TGTGCCAGCAGTGATAGCGGGACTAGAACCTACGAGCAGTACTTC. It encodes CASSDSGTRTYEQYF.